The T cell receptor (beta chain) described here comes from a study of blood T cell repertoires in COVID-19. Recruitment covered 25 or so US areas and drew participants whose ages spanned roughly 18 to 100 years. TCRdb keeps only in-frame clones here, not all; method: immunoSEQ multiplex PCR. This sample has approximately 180,000 clones; 85% occur once, and the top ten carry 6.2%. This sequence was found in a man in his forties or fifties who had recovered from COVID-19. Sequencing input: PBMCs or T cells enriched from blood (not recorded which).

DNA of the CDR3: TGCGCCAGCAGCCAAGGTTGGGGGGGGTATAGGTCCCTCCACTTT. Its protein product is CASSQGWGGYRSLHF. This rearrangement joins TRBV4-1 to TRBJ1-6; maybe TRBD1 (5 bases). Trimming removed 1 base from V and 14 bases from J, with 18 bases in between. The length of the CDR3 is 15 residues. Germline-derived CDR1 and CDR2 are MGHRA and YSYEKL.